This T cell receptor (beta chain) was captured in a study of shared clonotypes between healthy human individuals. Naive CD8 cells, CD45RO-negative and positively selected for CCR7, excluded terminally differentiated effector memory CD45RA+ cells. This clone was seen a single time. Antigen unknown. Researchers ran the assay at a deep level. The table came from immunoSEQ multiplex PCR; TCRdb's copy has only in-frame clones and leaves some out. The sample carries about 2 million clones, 85% to 95% recorded once. The study, taken as a whole, reports: When compared with the clonotypes that were shared by all four sorted-subset donors, the non-shared clonotypes turned out to have lower generation probabilities. Memory subsets generally showed lower estimated richness than naive subsets. Of the naive CD4 clonotypes, about 5.4% were shared across a handful of donors.

The sample was naive CD8+ T cells sorted from blood. The source of this sequence is a man younger than 35 in good health.

CDR3 DNA sequence: TGTGCCAGCAGTGAGGCCTTACAAGAGACCCAGTACTTC. Protein product: CASSEALQETQYF. The J gene is TRBJ2-5, the V gene TRBV2; D not resolved. Looked up from germline, CDR1 is SNHLY and CDR2 is FYNNEI. This CDR3 spans 13 amino acids. Trimming took off 3 bases at V and 2 bases at J, with 7 bases between the two ends.